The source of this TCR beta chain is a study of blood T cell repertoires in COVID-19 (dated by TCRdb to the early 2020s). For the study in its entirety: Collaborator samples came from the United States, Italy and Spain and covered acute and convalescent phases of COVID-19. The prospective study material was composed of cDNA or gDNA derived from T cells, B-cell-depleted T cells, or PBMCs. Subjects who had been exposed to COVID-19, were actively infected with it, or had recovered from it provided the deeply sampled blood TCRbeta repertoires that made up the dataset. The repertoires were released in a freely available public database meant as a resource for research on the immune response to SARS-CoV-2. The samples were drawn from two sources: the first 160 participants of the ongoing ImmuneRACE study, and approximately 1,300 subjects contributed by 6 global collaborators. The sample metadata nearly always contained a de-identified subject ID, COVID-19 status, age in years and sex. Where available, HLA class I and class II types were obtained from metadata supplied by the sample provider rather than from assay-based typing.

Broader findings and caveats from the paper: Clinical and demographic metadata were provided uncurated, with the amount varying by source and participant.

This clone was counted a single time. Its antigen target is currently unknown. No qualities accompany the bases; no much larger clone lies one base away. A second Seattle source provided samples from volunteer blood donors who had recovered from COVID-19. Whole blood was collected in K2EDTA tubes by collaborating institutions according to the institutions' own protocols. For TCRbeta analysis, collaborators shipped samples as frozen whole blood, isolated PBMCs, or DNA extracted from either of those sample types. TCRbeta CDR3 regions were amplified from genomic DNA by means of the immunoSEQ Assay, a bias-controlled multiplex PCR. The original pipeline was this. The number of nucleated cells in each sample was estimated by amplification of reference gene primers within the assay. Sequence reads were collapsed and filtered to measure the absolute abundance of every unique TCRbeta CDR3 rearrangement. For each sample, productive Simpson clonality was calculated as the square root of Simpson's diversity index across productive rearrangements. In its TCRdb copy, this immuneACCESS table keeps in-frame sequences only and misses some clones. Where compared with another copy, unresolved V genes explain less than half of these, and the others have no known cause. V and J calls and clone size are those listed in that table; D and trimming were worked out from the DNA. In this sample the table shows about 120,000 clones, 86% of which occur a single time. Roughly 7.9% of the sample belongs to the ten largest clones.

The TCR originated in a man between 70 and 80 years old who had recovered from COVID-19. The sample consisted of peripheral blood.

The sequence in DNA is TGTGCCAGCAGTTCAGCCTTGGAGGCGGACTATGGCTACACCTTC. This translates into CASSSALEADYGYTF. The chain is made from TRBV28 and TRBJ1-2; no D segment can be confidently identified. Relative to germline, V is 4 bases shorter and J is 3 bases shorter, with 15 bases between their ends. Taken from the germline V gene, the CDR1 and CDR2 loops are MDHEN and SYDVKM. From cysteine to phenylalanine, the CDR3 is 15 amino acids long. Here the CDR3 DNA is all that survives: 45 bases in frame from base 1.